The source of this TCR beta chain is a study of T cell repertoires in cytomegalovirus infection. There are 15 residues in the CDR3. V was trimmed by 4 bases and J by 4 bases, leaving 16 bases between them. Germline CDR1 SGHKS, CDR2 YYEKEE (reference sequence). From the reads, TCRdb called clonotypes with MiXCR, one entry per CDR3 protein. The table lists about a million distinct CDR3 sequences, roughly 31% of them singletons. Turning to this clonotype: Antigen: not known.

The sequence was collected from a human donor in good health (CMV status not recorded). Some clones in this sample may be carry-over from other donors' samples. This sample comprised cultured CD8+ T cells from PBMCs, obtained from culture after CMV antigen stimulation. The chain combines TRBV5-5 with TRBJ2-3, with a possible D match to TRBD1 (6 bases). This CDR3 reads CASSPGDLGADTQYF. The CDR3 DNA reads TGTGCCAGCAGCCCAGGGGATTTGGGTGCAGATACGCAGTATTTT. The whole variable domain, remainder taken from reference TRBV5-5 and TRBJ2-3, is DAGVTQSPTHLIKTRGQQVTLRCSPISGHKSVSWYQQVLGQGPQFIFQYYEKEERGRGNFPDRFSARQFPNYSSELNVNALLLGDSALYLCASSPGDLGADTQYFGPGTRLTVL.